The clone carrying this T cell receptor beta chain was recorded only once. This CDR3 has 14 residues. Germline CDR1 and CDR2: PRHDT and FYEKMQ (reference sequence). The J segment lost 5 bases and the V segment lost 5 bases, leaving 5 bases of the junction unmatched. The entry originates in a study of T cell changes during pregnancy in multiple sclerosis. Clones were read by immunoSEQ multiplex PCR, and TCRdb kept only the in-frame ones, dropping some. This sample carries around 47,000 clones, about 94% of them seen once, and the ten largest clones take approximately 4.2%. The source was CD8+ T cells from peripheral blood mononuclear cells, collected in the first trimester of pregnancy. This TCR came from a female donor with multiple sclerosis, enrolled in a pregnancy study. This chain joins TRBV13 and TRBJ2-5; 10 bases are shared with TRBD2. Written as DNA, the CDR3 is TGTGCCAGCAGCACCGGACTAGCGGAGGAGACCCAGTACTTC. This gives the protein CASSTGLAEETQYF.